The 26 T cell receptor beta chains below come from one sample, sequenced in a study of blood T cell repertoires in COVID-19. The data were produced by immunoSEQ multiplex PCR, yet TCRdb's version contains in-frame clones alone and is incomplete. The sample shows about 82,000 clones, roughly 78% of them seen only once. Sequencing was carried out using peripheral blood. All receptors come from a man in his sixties with COVID-19, enrolled during active disease.

The chain links TRBV5-1 to TRBJ2-1, with 8 bases matching TRBD2. CDR3 length: 16 amino acids. Trimming removed 2 bases from V and 8 bases from J; junction bases left unmatched: 12. CDR1 SGHRS and CDR2 YFSETQ come from the germline V gene. The CDR3 DNA sequence: TGCGCCAGCAGCTTACGTACGGGAGGGCCAGGGGATGAGCAGTTCTTC. Protein sequence: CASSLRTGGPGDEQFF.

The V call is TRBV24-1, the J call TRBJ1-2; 9 bases are a match to TRBD1. This CDR3 has 18 amino acids. The J segment lost 0 bases and the V segment lost 3 bases, leaving 10 bases of the junction unmatched. Germline V gives CDR1 KGHDR, CDR2 SFDVKD. The CDR3 coding sequence is TGTGCCACCAGTGATCTCCGGGACAGGGAGCCAACTAACTATGGCTACACCTTC. Protein: CATSDLRDREPTNYGYTF.

The V call is TRBV9, the J call TRBJ2-1; no definite D call. The V gene's germline CDR1 is SGDLS and CDR2 YYNGEE. There are 14 residues in the CDR3. The ends were cut back, 3 bases at V and 0 bases at J, with 7 bases in the middle. The DNA of the CDR3 is TGTGCCAGCAGCGCTGTCCCCTCCTACAATGAGCAGTTCTTC. It is translated as CASSAVPSYNEQFF.

The chain has TRBV9 and TRBJ1-1; 7 bases agree with TRBD1. Germline V gene lookup returns CDR1 SGDLS and CDR2 YYNGEE. V dropped 3 bases and J dropped 6; count of bases not matched to a gene: 5. The CDR3 length is 13 residues. CDR3 nucleotide sequence: TGTGCCAGCAGCGCTCACACAGGGGCTGAAGCTTTCTTT. It is translated as CASSAHTGAEAFF.

V and J are TRBV4-3 and TRBJ2-7; tentative D call: TRBD1 (6 bases). In germline, CDR1 is LGHNA, CDR2 YSLEER. The CDR3 has 14 amino acids. Between the trimmed V and J ends, which lost 1 base and 3 bases, there was a span of 10 bases. DNA of the CDR3: TGCGCCAGCAGCCAAGGGGAAGGGGGCTACGAGCAGTACTTC. Its translation is CASSQGEGGYEQYF.

A single count supports this clone. The J gene is TRBJ1-2, the V gene TRBV18; D may be TRBD1 (6 bases). Trimming cost V 2 bases and J 8 bases, with 21 bases left between them. The CDR3 sequence is 16 residues long. Germline lookup yields CDR1 KGHSH and CDR2 LQKENI. The CDR3 DNA follows: TGTGCCAGCTCACCAAGGGGGACGTATGGGGTAGAAGGCTACACCTTC. Encoded protein: CASSPRGTYGVEGYTF.

J is TRBJ1-4 and V is TRBV23-1, with D hard to call. TRBV23-1 is labeled an ORF, and its function is uncertain. Trimming stripped 3 bases from V and 0 bases from J, with 14 bases between. CDR3 length equals 17 residues. Here the CDR3 reads CASSHQQRPSTNEKLFF. DNA for the CDR3: TGCGCCAGCAGTCATCAACAGAGACCGTCAACTAATGAAAAACTGTTTTTT.

This clone was seen once. The chain recombines TRBV7-2 with TRBJ2-5; 7 nucleotides line up with TRBD1. This CDR3 contains 14 residues. Trimming removed 2 bases from V and 5 bases from J; junction bases left unmatched: 5. Germline CDR1 SGHTA, CDR2 FQGNSA. This CDR3 reads CASSLPTGMETQYF. The CDR3 DNA is TGTGCCAGCAGCTTACCGACAGGGATGGAGACCCAGTACTTC.

This clone was observed a handful of times. The V call is TRBV2, the J call TRBJ1-2; D remains unclear. The V gene's germline CDR1 is SNHLY and CDR2 FYNNEI. The CDR3 has 13 amino acids. The V and J ends lost 6 bases and 8 bases respectively, with 16 bases between them. Here the CDR3 DNA reads TGTGCCAGCAGCCCAGACTTAAGATGGGGCTACACCTTC. It encodes CASSPDLRWGYTF. The full variable domain, rest sourced from reference TRBV2 and TRBJ1-2, is EPEVTQTPSHQVTQMGQEVILRCVPISNHLYFYWYRQILGQKVEFLVSFYNNEISEKSEIFDDQFSVERPDGSNFTLKIRSTKLEDSAMYFCASSPDLRWGYTFGSGTRLTVV.

This CDR3 reads CAWSTGRNTGELFF. In DNA form, the CDR3 reads TGTGCCTGGAGCACAGGGCGTAACACCGGGGAGCTGTTTTTT. This sequence joins TRBV30 and TRBJ2-2; perhaps TRBD1 as D (6 bases). The germline gives CDR1 GTSNPN, CDR2 SVGIG (reference sequence). The CDR3 covers 14 residues. V lost 3 bases and J lost 2, with 10 bases in between. Using reference TRBV30 and TRBJ2-2 for the parts outside the CDR3, the full variable domain is SQTIHQWPATLVQPVGSPLSLECTVEGTSNPNLYWYRQAAGRGLQLLFYSVGIGQISSEVPQNLSASRPQDRQFILSSKKLLLSDSGFYLCAWSTGRNTGELFFGEGSRLTVL.

The genes are TRBV11-1 and TRBJ2-5; 10 bases map to TRBD1. Per the germline V gene, CDR1 is SGHAT and CDR2 is FQDESV (reference sequence). V shed 3 bases and J 7 bases; nucleotides not matched to a gene: 8. The CDR3 has 15 amino acids. The CDR3 reads CASSLDRGDAGTQYF. The CDR3 nucleotides are TGTGCCAGCAGCTTGGACAGGGGGGACGCGGGGACCCAGTACTTC.

The rearrangement joins TRBV2 to TRBJ2-4; D possibly corresponds to TRBD2 (5 bases). V lost 5 bases and J 9 bases, leaving 11 bases between the germline ends. CDR1 is SNHLY, CDR2 FYNNEI, per germline. The CDR3 length is 12 residues. The DNA of the CDR3 is TGTGCCAGCAGTAGGGAGAGTAGCATTCAGTACTTC. As protein: CASSRESSIQYF.

The V call is TRBV19, the J call TRBJ1-1; 7 nucleotides agree with TRBD1. V was pared by 5 bases and J by 5 bases, with 11 bases of the junction left unmatched. Germline V gene data show CDR1 as LNHDA and CDR2 as SQIVND (reference sequence). CDR3 length equals 15 residues. CDR3 nucleotide sequence: TGTGCCAGTAGTTCTAGAGTGACAGGGAGAACTGAAGCTTTCTTT. Translating gives CASSSRVTGRTEAFF.

This rearrangement joins TRBV9 to TRBJ1-1; D uncertain. The V end was cut by 0 bases, the J end by 1 base, with 10 bases between. Germline V gives CDR1 SGDLS, CDR2 YYNGEE. CDR3 length equals 15 residues. CDR3 amino acids: CASSVVGAGNTEAFF. DNA of the CDR3: TGTGCCAGCAGCGTAGTAGGCGCGGGGAACACTGAAGCTTTCTTT.

The V and J genes are TRBV5-4 and TRBJ2-1; 7 bases align to TRBD1. CDR3 length: 15 residues. The V segment lost 6 bases and the J segment 3 bases; nucleotides outside the gene matches: 9. The germline V gene has CDR1 SGHNT and CDR2 YYREEE (reference sequence). The CDR3 region has the DNA TGTGCCAGCACCCCGGGACAGAGGGGCTACAATGAGCAGTTCTTC. As protein: CASTPGQRGYNEQFF.

The rearrangement uses TRBV7-9 and TRBJ1-1; D unclear. The CDR3 loop spans 14 amino acids. Germline V lookup: CDR1 SEHNR, CDR2 FQNEAQ (reference sequence). The V end was cut by 5 bases, the J end by 1 base, with 11 bases between. In DNA, the CDR3 is TGTGCCAGCAGCATTCTGACTGAGAACACTGAAGCTTTCTTT. Translated, it gives CASSILTENTEAFF.

The J gene is TRBJ2-1, the V gene TRBV11-1, with 7 bases identical to TRBD2. V shed 5 bases, J shed 1 base, and the junction held 8 bases outside the gene matches. This CDR3 has 16 residues. Germline CDR1 and CDR2: SGHAT and FQDESV (reference sequence). CDR3 in DNA: TGTGCCAGCAGCGTCAGAAGGCGGGGGTCCTACAATGAGCAGTTCTTC. This encodes CASSVRRRGSYNEQFF.

This clone was detected a few times. The V call is TRBV9, the J call TRBJ1-1, with D maybe TRBD1 (6 bases). The germline gives CDR1 SGDLS, CDR2 YYNGEE. Trimming left V 0 bases short and J 0 bases short, with 9 bases between. This CDR3 contains 15 residues. Written as DNA, the CDR3 is TGTGCCAGCAGCGTAGCCGGGGGGCTGAACACTGAAGCTTTCTTT. This encodes CASSVAGGLNTEAFF.

The CDR3 loop reads CASSEVFAPGEKLFF. In DNA, the CDR3 is TGTGCCAGCAGTGAAGTTTTTGCCCCGGGTGAAAAACTGTTTTTT. V usage is TRBV6-1 and J usage is TRBJ1-4; D call uncertain. The CDR3 has 15 residues. V lost 1 base and J lost 7, with 13 bases in between. Germline loops: CDR1 MNHNS, CDR2 SASEGT.

DNA of the CDR3: TGTGCCAGCAGCGTGACTAGCGGGGGCCTGAACACCGGGGAGCTGTTTTTT. Amino acids: CASSVTSGGLNTGELFF. The chain carries TRBV9 and TRBJ2-2; 12 bases are a match to TRBD2. This CDR3 comprises 17 residues. J lost 1 base, V lost 2 bases, and 3 bases had no gene match. Per germline, CDR1 SGDLS and CDR2 YYNGEE. Filled out from reference TRBV9 and TRBJ2-2, the complete variable domain reads DSGVTQTPKHLITATGQRVTLRCSPRSGDLSVYWYQQSLDQGLQFLIQYYNGEERAKGNILERFSAQQFPDLHSELNLSSLELGDSALYFCASSVTSGGLNTGELFFGEGSRLTVL.

The chain uses TRBV9 and TRBJ2-7; 8 positions match TRBD1. Germline loops: CDR1 SGDLS, CDR2 YYNGEE. With 0 bases clipped from V and 0 bases from J, the junction kept 8 bases outside the gene matches. This CDR3 region has 17 residues. The CDR3, as DNA: TGTGCCAGCAGCGTAGAGACCCGGGACAGGCACTCCTACGAGCAGTACTTC. This gives the protein CASSVETRDRHSYEQYF.

This rearrangement joins TRBV27 to TRBJ2-5, with 8 bases aligning to TRBD1. Looked up from germline, CDR1 is MNHEY and CDR2 is SMNVEV (reference sequence). V gave up 2 bases and J gave up 4 bases; unmatched junction bases: 3. This CDR3 has 14 amino acids. DNA for the CDR3: TGTGCCAGCAGTTTAGCCAGGGGGCTAGAGACCCAGTACTTC. Encoded protein: CASSLARGLETQYF.

This chain uses TRBV14 with TRBJ2-7; a weak D match, TRBD2 (5 bases). The CDR3 runs to 15 residues. V was trimmed by 0 bases and J by 4 bases, leaving 13 bases between them. Germline assignment: CDR1 SGHDN and CDR2 FVKESK. The DNA for the CDR3 is TGTGCCAGCAGCCAAGATCGGGGATCCTGGTACGAGCAGTACTTC. Translated, it gives CASSQDRGSWYEQYF.

The chain couples TRBV2 to TRBJ2-3; 8 nucleotides align to TRBD1. V lost 10 bases, J lost 3 bases, and 12 bases stayed unmatched. The CDR3 length is 15 residues. From germline, CDR1 is SNHLY and CDR2 FYNNEI. The CDR3 DNA is TGTGCCACCGACAATCAGGGGGCTGGTACAGATACGCAGTATTTT. Translated, it gives CATDNQGAGTDTQYF.

V usage is TRBV4-1 and J usage is TRBJ2-7, with 8 bases identical to TRBD2. V was pared by 1 base and J by 6 bases, with 8 bases of the junction left unmatched. This CDR3 spans 15 amino acids. Per the germline V gene, CDR1 is MGHRA and CDR2 is YSYEKL. The CDR3 loop is CASSQARGGNSEQYF. The CDR3 DNA sequence: TGCGCCAGCAGCCAAGCTCGGGGGGGGAATAGCGAGCAGTACTTC.

The V and J genes are TRBV10-3 and TRBJ1-4; 7 nucleotides line up with TRBD1. The J segment lost 0 bases and the V segment lost 5 bases, leaving 3 bases of the junction unmatched. The germline V gene has CDR1 ENHRY and CDR2 SYGVKD. CDR3 length equals 15 residues. The CDR3 sequence: CAISPTGPTNEKLFF. The CDR3 DNA sequence: TGTGCCATCAGTCCGACAGGGCCAACTAATGAAAAACTGTTTTTT.